One sample yielded the 22 T cell receptor beta chains listed below, sequenced in a study of shared clonotypes between healthy human individuals (dated by TCRdb to 2020 to 2021). The method was the immunoSEQ multiplex PCR assay. The table was pulled from immuneACCESS by TCRdb, which kept in-frame rearrangements only. Such tables lose some clones; where checked, under half of the loss comes from unresolved V genes, and the rest has no known cause. The sample has about 2.2 million clones on record, 93% of them singletons. The ten largest account for more than 1.5% of the sample. CD8 naive samples consisted of CD45RO-negative cells that were positively selected for CCR7, yielding a CD45RA+CCR7+ population without TemRA cells. The sequencing sample was made of naive CD8+ T cells from PBMCs. Read against the paper, the sample's cell subset or site label means: CD45RA+CCR7+. These receptors were collected from a man younger than 30 in good health. Some clones in this sample may be carry-over from other donors' samples.

This clone was observed once. The chain has TRBV7-2 and TRBJ2-1, with 8 bases fitting TRBD1. V shed 5 bases, J shed 2 bases, and the junction held 11 bases outside the gene matches. CDR1 and CDR2 from the germline V gene are SGHTA and FQGNSA. This CDR3 spans 17 amino acids. CDR3: CASSVKPGGNPYNEQFF. CDR3 sequence (DNA): TGTGCCAGCAGCGTCAAACCAGGGGGCAACCCCTACAATGAGCAGTTCTTC.

This clone was seen only once. This chain joins TRBV27 and TRBJ2-3; 10 nucleotides agree with TRBD1. J was trimmed by 3 bases and V by 8 bases; bases with no gene match: 5. The CDR3 has 14 residues. Germline V CDR1 and CDR2: MNHEY, SMNVEV (reference sequence). CDR3 sequence: CASGGDRGTDTQYF. CDR3 DNA sequence: TGTGCCAGCGGCGGGGACAGGGGTACAGATACGCAGTATTTT.

This chain joins TRBV11-2 and TRBJ2-3; 11 nucleotides agree with TRBD2. Germline CDR1 is SGHAT and CDR2 is FQNNGV. J was trimmed by 4 bases and V by 5 bases; bases with no gene match: 5. The CDR3 has 15 amino acids. The CDR3: CASSTGTSGADTQYF. The DNA for the CDR3 is TGTGCCAGCAGCACCGGGACTAGCGGAGCAGATACGCAGTATTTT.

In the case of this clone: Additional DNA sequences in this sample encode the identical CDR3. The V and J genes are TRBV6-1 and TRBJ1-5; a weak D match, TRBD1 (6 bases). Germline V gives CDR1 MNHNS, CDR2 SASEGT. Trimming shortened V by 6 bases and J by 4 bases, and 13 bases separated the two germline ends. This CDR3 region has 14 residues. The CDR3 protein is CASSLTGRNQPQHF. The CDR3 DNA follows: TGTGCCAGCAGCCTTACAGGGCGTAATCAGCCCCAGCATTTT.

On this clone: This sample also contains other DNA sequences that code for the same CDR3. The chain carries TRBV4-3 and TRBJ2-7; 8 nucleotides agree with TRBD2. CDR3 length equals 15 residues. V gave up 0 bases and J gave up 0 bases; unmatched junction bases: 1. CDR1 is LGHNA, CDR2 YSLEER, per germline. CDR3 residues: CASSQEAGGSYEQYF. CDR3 coding DNA: TGCGCCAGCAGCCAAGAGGCGGGGGGCTCCTACGAGCAGTACTTC.

This chain joins TRBV27 and TRBJ2-1, with 7 bases aligning to TRBD1. This CDR3 has 15 amino acids. The V gene end was trimmed by 5 bases and the J gene end by 3 bases; junction bases not matched to a gene: 7. Per the germline V gene, CDR1 is MNHEY and CDR2 is SMNVEV (reference sequence). CDR3 sequence: CASSPQGESYNEQFF. CDR3 bases: TGTGCCAGCAGTCCTCAGGGGGAAAGCTACAATGAGCAGTTCTTC.

As for this clone: The identical CDR3 is also encoded by other nucleotide sequences in the sample. The V and J genes are TRBV7-9 and TRBJ2-1, with D tentatively TRBD1 or TRBD2 (5 bases each). The V gene lost 5 bases and the J gene lost 0 bases, with 11 bases spanning the gap. CDR3 length equals 15 residues. Germline CDR1 reads SEHNR; CDR2 reads FQNEAQ (reference sequence). The CDR3 here is CASSLGTVSYNEQFF. The CDR3 DNA follows: TGTGCCAGCAGCCTCGGGACGGTCTCCTACAATGAGCAGTTCTTC.

The rearrangement links TRBV14 to TRBJ1-6; the D is unclear. Germline lookup yields CDR1 SGHDN and CDR2 FVKESK. This CDR3 comprises 16 residues. The V and J ends lost 1 base and 3 bases respectively, with 10 bases between them. CDR3 sequence reads: CASSQAPGDYNSPLHF. As DNA, the CDR3 is TGTGCCAGCAGCCAAGCCCCCGGGGACTATAATTCACCCCTCCACTTT.

The chain has TRBV4-3 and TRBJ1-5; 10 bases are shared with TRBD1. Germline assignment: CDR1 LGHNA and CDR2 YSLEER. V gave up 4 bases and J gave up 8 bases; unmatched junction bases: 8. This CDR3 comprises 15 residues. The CDR3 reads CASSREDRGLEPQHF. As DNA, the CDR3 is TGCGCCAGCAGCCGAGAAGACAGGGGGCTGGAGCCCCAGCATTTT.

V and J are TRBV7-9 and TRBJ2-3, with a tentative D call TRBD2 (6 bases). This CDR3 has 16 amino acids. The germline V gene has CDR1 SEHNR and CDR2 FQNEAQ (reference sequence). The V and J ends lost 4 bases and 0 bases respectively, with 14 bases between them. Here the CDR3 reads CASSSPLADSTDTQYF. For the CDR3, the DNA is TGTGCCAGCAGCTCCCCATTAGCGGATAGCACAGATACGCAGTATTTT.

Details on this clone: The sample contains more than one DNA sequence encoding this CDR3. The chain joins TRBV7-9 to TRBJ2-7, with D hard to call. V lost 3 bases and J 7 bases, leaving 10 bases between the germline ends. The germline V gene has CDR1 SEHNR and CDR2 FQNEAQ (reference sequence). The CDR3 consists of 12 residues. The CDR3 DNA follows: TGTGCCAGCAGCTTGGGATTAGGGGAGCAGTACTTC. Protein sequence: CASSLGLGEQYF.

This chain connects TRBV28 to TRBJ2-7; D is uncertain. The CDR3 runs 12 residues. V shed 1 base and J shed 5 bases, with 6 bases lying between them. Germline V gene lookup returns CDR1 MDHEN and CDR2 SYDVKM. CDR3 nucleotide sequence: TGTGCCAGCAGTTTATCAGGAAACGAGCAGTACTTC. Protein: CASSLSGNEQYF.

The chain has TRBV10-2 and TRBJ2-7, with D perhaps matching TRBD1 or TRBD2 (7 bases each). V was shortened by 7 bases and J by 4 bases, with 17 bases between the two germline ends. The CDR3 is 14 residues long. The germline gives CDR1 WSHSY, CDR2 SAAADI. CDR3 nucleotides: TGCGCCAGCACCTCAGGGGGGGGGTTGTACGAGCAGTACTTC. Its protein product is CASTSGGGLYEQYF.

The chain uses TRBV9 and TRBJ2-7, with TRBD1 matching over 7 bases. The CDR3 runs 15 residues. The germline V gene has CDR1 SGDLS and CDR2 YYNGEE. The V gene end was trimmed by 3 bases and the J gene end by 0 bases; junction bases not matched to a gene: 6. CDR3 residues: CASSEGTDSSYEQYF. The DNA for the CDR3 is TGTGCCAGCAGCGAAGGGACAGATAGCTCCTACGAGCAGTACTTC.

A word on this clone: Other nucleotide sequences from this sample produce the same CDR3. The rearrangement uses TRBV4-3 and TRBJ2-7; 7 bases fit TRBD2. The CDR3 sequence is 15 residues long. Germline V gene data show CDR1 as LGHNA and CDR2 as YSLEER. Trimming removed 0 bases from V and 1 base from J; junction bases left unmatched: 3. The CDR3 DNA reads as TGCGCCAGCAGCCAAGATCCGGGAGGTTCCTACGAGCAGTACTTC. Its protein is CASSQDPGGSYEQYF.

The chain joins TRBV6-6 to TRBJ2-5; 7 bases are shared with TRBD2. With the DNA end fitting TRBJ2-7 better, the J assignment may be wrong. The CDR3 is 14 residues long. Germline loops: CDR1 MNHNY, CDR2 SVGAGI (reference sequence). The CDR3 DNA is TGTGCCAGCAGCCCCGGGAGGACTTACTACGAGCAGTACTTC. It translates to CASSPGRTYYEQYF.

The rearrangement links TRBV5-1 to TRBJ2-7; 10 bases line up with TRBD1. V shed 4 bases and J 5 bases; nucleotides not matched to a gene: 6. The CDR3 is made up of 14 amino acids. Germline V gene data show CDR1 as SGHRS and CDR2 as YFSETQ. CDR3 loop: CASSPDRGLNEQYF. CDR3 DNA: TGCGCCAGCAGCCCAGACAGGGGGCTTAACGAGCAGTACTTC.

This chain links TRBV28 with TRBJ1-5; a possible D gene is TRBD1 (5 bases). This CDR3 is 14 amino acids long. Looked up from germline, CDR1 is MDHEN and CDR2 is SYDVKM. Trimming stripped 6 bases from V and 3 bases from J, with 12 bases between. The CDR3 reads CASRRDGFNQPQHF. For the CDR3, the DNA is TGTGCCAGCAGACGGGACGGTTTCAATCAGCCCCAGCATTTT.

The DNA for the CDR3 is TGTGCCAGCAGCTTGGAGGGCACCGGGGAGCTGTTTTTT. The encoded protein is CASSLEGTGELFF. V and J are TRBV7-2 and TRBJ2-2; TRBD2 might be the D (6 bases). In germline, CDR1 is SGHTA, CDR2 FQGNSA. CDR3 length: 13 residues. The V and J ends lost 3 bases and 4 bases respectively, with 6 bases between them.

The chain recombines TRBV7-8 with TRBJ1-2; 7 bases are shared with TRBD1. Trimming cost V 10 bases and J 4 bases; bases outside gene matches: 9. Germline V gene sequence: CDR1 SGHVS, CDR2 FQNEAQ. This CDR3 comprises 13 residues. The CDR3 is CAIINRGFYGYTF. CDR3 DNA sequence: TGTGCCATCATAAACAGGGGCTTCTATGGCTACACCTTC. The complete variable domain, with remaining parts taken from reference TRBV7-8 and TRBJ1-2, reads GAGVSQSPRYKVAKRGQDVALRCDPISGHVSLFWYQQALGQGPEFLTYFQNEAQLDKSGLPSDRFFAERPEGSVSTLKIQRTQQEDSAVYLCAIINRGFYGYTFGSGTRLTVV.

The genes are TRBV9 and TRBJ2-7, with TRBD2 as a possible D gene (6 bases). Per the germline V gene, CDR1 is SGDLS and CDR2 is YYNGEE. The V gene lost 0 bases and the J gene lost 1 base, with 11 bases spanning the gap. The CDR3 sequence is 15 residues long. The chain's CDR3 is CASSVGGTRSYEQYF. The DNA of the CDR3 is TGTGCCAGCAGCGTAGGGGGGACTCGATCCTACGAGCAGTACTTC.

The gene calls are TRBV15 and TRBJ2-1; 9 bases map to TRBD1. V lost 7 bases, J lost 5 bases, and 9 bases stayed unmatched. This CDR3 spans 15 amino acids. The germline V gene encodes CDR1 LNHNV and CDR2 YYDKDF (reference sequence). The CDR3 DNA reads as TGTGCCACCACCTCGGACAGGGGAAAGGACAATGAGCAGTTCTTC. Residues: CATTSDRGKDNEQFF. Combining the CDR3 with reference TRBV15 and TRBJ2-1 gives the whole variable domain DAMVIQNPRYQVTQFGKPVTLSCSQTLNHNVMYWYQQKSSQAPKLLFHYYDKDFNNEADTPDNFQSRRPNTSFCFLDIRSPGLGDTAMYLCATTSDRGKDNEQFFGPGTRLTVL.